The 20 T cell receptor beta chains listed next were all sequenced from one sample in a study of blood T cells in healthy people across ages. Sample-barcoded 5' priming and a J-beta primer mix drove a second PCR of roughly 6 to 12 cycles. TCRdb called the 5' RACE reads again in MiXCR, with one record for every CDR3 protein. The repertoire holds some 890,000 distinct CDR3 sequences, with about 28% as singletons. The sample was also linked to a second study, of T cells of mothers and their children.

The sequenced material came from blood. The origin of the receptors is a woman between 40 and 50 years old in good health.

This clonotype was seen only a few times. The chain is built from TRBV5-5 and TRBJ2-3; 10 bases match TRBD1. CDR1 SGHKS and CDR2 YYEKEE come from the germline V gene (reference sequence). This CDR3 is built from 16 residues. J was trimmed by 2 bases and V by 4 bases; bases with no gene match: 7. The CDR3 coding sequence is TGTGCCAGCAGCAGGACAGGGGGTCTATTCACAGATACGCAGTATTTT. Protein product: CASSRTGGLFTDTQYF.

V gene TRBV9 combines with J gene TRBJ1-6; D is ambiguous. V dropped 3 bases and J dropped 10 bases, with 11 bases sitting between them. Germline CDR1 is SGDLS and CDR2 is YYNGEE. This CDR3 is built from 13 residues. As DNA, the CDR3 is TGTGCCAGCAGCGCCTACGGAGTCTCACCCCTCCACTTT. Translation: CASSAYGVSPLHF.

The genes are TRBV12-3 or TRBV12-4 and TRBJ2-7; TRBD2 might be the D (6 bases). This CDR3 is built from 12 residues. Trimming removed 10 bases at V and 3 bases at J, with 13 bases between. CDR3 protein: CATSGRSYEQYF. The CDR3 coding sequence is TGTGCCACCTCGGGGAGGAGCTACGAGCAGTACTTC.

The rearrangement joins TRBV24-1 to TRBJ1-2; the D gene is possibly TRBD1 (6 bases). CDR1 and CDR2 from the germline V gene are KGHDR and SFDVKD. Trimming shortened V by 5 bases and J by 4 bases, and 16 bases separated the two germline ends. CDR3 length equals 15 residues. The DNA of the CDR3 is TGTGCCACCAGTGTGGGCCCAGGGGAAATCTATGGCTACACCTTC. Encoded protein: CATSVGPGEIYGYTF.

This clonotype was counted a few times. The chain is built from TRBV20-1 and TRBJ2-1; the match to TRBD1 covers 11 bases. The germline CDR1 and CDR2 sequences are DFQATT and SNEGSKA (reference sequence). The CDR3 runs to 13 residues. V was clipped by 5 bases and J by 10 bases; unmatched bases: 7. The CDR3 bases are TGCAGTGCTGACCGGACAGGGGGCCGCGAGCAGTTCTTC. Amino acid sequence: CSADRTGGREQFF.

This clonotype was counted many times. At one of its ends the junction is not consistent with the germline gene, which may arise from a read error. J is TRBJ2-3 and V is TRBV5-1; unclear D gene. CDR1 and CDR2 from the germline V gene are SGHRS and YFSETQ. The length of the CDR3 is 13 residues. CDR3 loop: CASSSYSTDTQYF. CDR3 sequence (DNA): TGTGCCAGCAGTTCCTACAGCACAGATACGCAGTATTTT.

The chain combines TRBV7-9 with TRBJ2-2; no clear D gene. With 10 bases removed from V and 5 bases from J, the gap between germline ends came to 11 bases. The CDR3 runs 12 residues. CDR1 and CDR2 from the germline V gene are SEHNR and FQNEAQ (reference sequence). CDR3 sequence: CANLGATGELFF. The CDR3 DNA reads TGTGCCAACCTGGGCGCTACCGGGGAGCTGTTTTTT.

V usage is TRBV20-1 and J usage is TRBJ2-7; the match to TRBD2 covers 10 bases. Gene TRBJ2-5 matches the end of the DNA better, so the J call may be wrong. CDR3 length: 14 amino acids. Germline loops: CDR1 DFQATT, CDR2 SNEGSKA (reference sequence). Here the CDR3 reads CSARATSGLETQYF. The CDR3 DNA reads as TGCAGTGCTAGAGCGACTAGCGGGCTGGAGACCCAGTACTTC.

Points on this clonotype: A junction boundary mismatches the germline segment, possibly from a read error. V and J are TRBV3-1 and TRBJ1-4, with D uncertain. Looked up from germline, CDR1 is LGHDT and CDR2 is YNNKEL (reference sequence). The CDR3 is 18 residues long. CDR3 DNA sequence: TGTGCCAGCAGCCAAGATCTTAAGTGGCAGGTCGTTAATGAAAAACCGTTTTTT. Translating it yields CASSQDLKWQVVNEKPFF.

J is TRBJ2-3 and V is TRBV5-1, with 10 bases fitting TRBD2. Germline CDR1 is SGHRS and CDR2 is YFSETQ. J was trimmed by 6 bases and V by 3 bases; bases with no gene match: 7. The CDR3 length is 15 residues. The CDR3 loop reads CASSWQAGGPDTQYF. The CDR3, as DNA: TGCGCCAGCAGCTGGCAAGCGGGGGGGCCTGATACGCAGTATTTT. The full variable domain, its missing parts supplied by reference TRBV5-1 and TRBJ2-3, is KAGVTQTPRYLIKTRGQQVTLSCSPISGHRSVSWYQQTPGQGLQFLFEYFSETQRNKGNFPGRFSGRQFSNSRSEMNVSTLELGDSALYLCASSWQAGGPDTQYFGPGTRLTVL.

In this sample, this clonotype turned up a few times. The gene calls are TRBV4-1 and TRBJ2-3; TRBD2 matches at 9 bases. The CDR3 covers 16 residues. CDR1 and CDR2 (germline): MGHRA, YSYEKL. J lost 3 bases, V lost 6 bases, and 10 bases had no gene match. This CDR3 is CASRLARGGGTDTQYF. The CDR3 DNA sequence: TGCGCCAGCAGACTCGCGCGGGGGGGCGGGACAGATACGCAGTATTTT.

There are a few counts of this clonotype. The chain has TRBV27 and TRBJ2-6; 8 bases fit TRBD1. V shed 2 bases and J 2 bases; nucleotides not matched to a gene: 8. This CDR3 contains 18 residues. The germline gives CDR1 MNHEY, CDR2 SMNVEV (reference sequence). CDR3 coding DNA: TGTGCCAGCAGTTTAATGTGGACAGGGAGGACTGGGGCCAACGTCCTGACTTTC. Protein sequence: CASSLMWTGRTGANVLTF.

With regard to this clonotype: The junction does not match germline at one end; this may be a read error. This chain links TRBV5-1 with TRBJ2-5; D is possibly TRBD1 (5 bases). The germline CDR1 and CDR2 sequences are SGHRS and YFSETQ. The CDR3 is made up of 15 amino acids. The chain's CDR3 is CTSSLDQGLQETQYF. In nucleotides, the CDR3 is TGCACCAGCAGCTTGGATCAGGGCCTCCAAGAGACCCAGTACTTC.

As regards this clonotype: Possible read error: a much larger clone is one base away. The V gene is TRBV7-2, the J gene TRBJ2-3; 8 positions match TRBD1. Germline assignment: CDR1 SGHTA and CDR2 FQGNSA. The CDR3 sequence is 13 residues long. The V and J ends lost 6 bases and 4 bases, in that order; junction bases with no gene match: 3. Written as DNA, the CDR3 is TGTGCCAGCAGACCAGGGGGCCCAGATACGCAGTATTTT. This gives the protein CASRPGGPDTQYF.

The CDR3 region is CASSPLWTYNEQFF. DNA of the CDR3: TGCGCCAGCAGCCCTTTGTGGACCTACAATGAGCAGTTCTTC. The chain links TRBV5-1 to TRBJ2-1; D call uncertain. V lost 4 bases, J lost 2 bases, and 10 bases lay in between. Germline loops: CDR1 SGHRS, CDR2 YFSETQ. The CDR3 has 14 residues.

This clonotype was picked up a small number of times. V usage is TRBV28 and J usage is TRBJ1-1; unclear D gene. Looked up from germline, CDR1 is MDHEN and CDR2 is SYDVKM. The V gene lost 2 bases and the J gene lost 8 bases, with 9 bases spanning the gap. The CDR3 has 12 amino acids. The CDR3 nucleotides read TGTGCCAGCAGTTTAGGGCAGTTCGAAGCTTTCTTT. Protein product: CASSLGQFEAFF.

The chain links TRBV5-1 to TRBJ2-2; D may be TRBD1 (5 bases). Trimming pared 0 bases from V and 6 bases from J, leaving 18 bases between. Germline CDR1 reads SGHRS; CDR2 reads YFSETQ. The CDR3 length is 17 residues. The CDR3 loop is CASSLAKGSARPGELFF. CDR3 bases: TGCGCCAGCAGCTTGGCCAAGGGGTCAGCACGGCCCGGGGAGCTGTTTTTT. The whole variable domain, filled in from reference TRBV5-1 and TRBJ2-2, reads KAGVTQTPRYLIKTRGQQVTLSCSPISGHRSVSWYQQTPGQGLQFLFEYFSETQRNKGNFPGRFSGRQFSNSRSEMNVSTLELGDSALYLCASSLAKGSARPGELFFGEGSRLTVL.

This clonotype was counted many times. The gene calls are TRBV9 and TRBJ2-1, with D perhaps TRBD2 (5 bases). Germline CDR1 SGDLS, CDR2 YYNGEE. The CDR3 totals 13 residues. V gave up 1 base and J gave up 10 bases, with 12 bases separating them. CDR3 protein: CASSVTSSGEQFF. In nucleotides, the CDR3 is TGTGCCAGCAGCGTAACGAGTTCGGGGGAGCAGTTCTTC.

At least ten counts were recorded for this clonotype. The junction does not match germline at one end; this may be a read error. The chain combines TRBV20-1 with TRBJ2-7, with 7 bases lining up with TRBD1. Germline V lookup: CDR1 DFQATT, CDR2 SNEGSKA (reference sequence). The CDR3 covers 14 residues. The CDR3 sequence: CSARAPGQSVEQYF. The CDR3 DNA follows: TGCAGTGCGAGAGCCCCGGGACAGTCTGTCGAGCAGTACTTC.

Written as DNA, the CDR3 is TGTGCCAGCGTACCCGGACAGGGGGGACAGCCCCAGCATTTT. It specifies CASVPGQGGQPQHF. The J gene is TRBJ1-5, the V gene TRBV28, with 10 bases identical to TRBD1. CDR1 and CDR2 (germline): MDHEN, SYDVKM. CDR3 length: 14 residues. V lost 8 bases, J lost 7 bases, and 8 bases stayed unmatched. The variable domain in full, with the rest retrieved from reference TRBV28 and TRBJ1-5, is DVKVTQSSRYLVKRTGEKVFLECVQDMDHENMFWYRQDPGLGLRLIYFSYDVKMKEKGDIPEGYSVSREKKERFSLILESASTNQTSMYLCASVPGQGGQPQHFGDGTRLSIL.